This passage covers 8 T cell receptor beta chains from one sample sequenced in a study of identical twins (dated by TCRdb to about 2016). Libraries were built with 5' RACE. Sequencer: Illumina HiSeq 2000. TCRdb ran its own pipeline on the public reads, namely fastp trimming at Q25 and MiXCR clone calling, and kept in-frame beta chains. Each CDR3 protein appears once, grouped with its most common genes and DNA. For this sample the table gives approximately 230,000 distinct CDR3 sequences, of which approximately 7.1% were detected only once. The ten largest clones take up approximately 14% of the sample. The sample was also linked to a second study, of T cells expressing NK-cell markers.

The sequenced material came from CD8+ T cells sorted from blood. The receptors originated from a young woman in good health.

The chain has TRBV7-3 and TRBJ2-1; 11 positions agree with TRBD2. CDR1 and CDR2 from the germline V gene are SGHTA and FQGTGA. J gave up 5 bases and V 2 bases, and 2 bases lay outside the gene matches. The CDR3 totals 15 residues. CDR3 nucleotides: TGTGCCAGCAGCTTAGATAGCGGGGGGGACAATGAGCAGTTCTTC. Protein product: CASSLDSGGDNEQFF.

CDR3 sequence reads: CAISDQSSGYGYTF. For the CDR3, the DNA is TGTGCCATCAGTGACCAGAGCTCCGGCTATGGCTACACCTTC. The rearrangement links TRBV10-3 to TRBJ1-2, with no clear D. CDR1 is ENHRY and CDR2 is SYGVKD in the germline V gene. V dropped 3 bases and J dropped 4 bases, with 12 bases sitting between them. There are 14 residues in the CDR3.

This clonotype was seen ten or more times. The chain uses TRBV12-3 or TRBV12-4 and TRBJ2-7; D remains ambiguous. The CDR3 length is 12 residues. Trimming pared 6 bases from V and 2 bases from J, leaving 8 bases between. CDR3 DNA: TGTGCCAGCAGCTTAAACCCCTACGAGCAGTACTTC. Translating it yields CASSLNPYEQYF.

This sequence joins TRBV25-1 and TRBJ2-5; D possibly corresponds to TRBD2 (5 bases). The CDR3 runs 13 residues. Per the germline V gene, CDR1 is MGHDK and CDR2 is SYGVNS. Trimming pared 2 bases from V and 5 bases from J, leaving 9 bases between. CDR3 amino acids: CASSESSVETQYF. The CDR3 coding sequence is TGTGCCAGCAGTGAAAGTAGCGTCGAGACCCAGTACTTC.

This clonotype has a count of ten or more. The rearrangement joins TRBV9 to TRBJ2-7; TRBD1 matches at 7 bases. CDR3 size: 14 residues. The trim removed 4 bases at V and 0 bases at J, leaving 4 bases unmatched. Germline-derived CDR1 and CDR2 are SGDLS and YYNGEE. This CDR3 reads CASSPGQSSYEQYF. For the CDR3, the DNA is TGTGCCAGCAGCCCGGGACAGAGCTCCTACGAGCAGTACTTC.

Comment on this clonotype: At one end, the junction sequence differs from germline, possibly due to a read error. This chain uses TRBV6-1 with TRBJ2-7, with no clear D. The CDR3 contains 14 residues. The germline CDR1 and CDR2 sequences are MNHNS and SASEGT. The CDR3 protein is CAGSNDLPSYEQYF. The CDR3 DNA reads as TGTGCCGGCAGCAACGACTTGCCGTCCTACGAGCAGTACTTC.

The V call is TRBV19, the J call TRBJ2-1; 11 positions agree with TRBD2. Germline V lookup: CDR1 LNHDA, CDR2 SQIVND (reference sequence). V lost 10 bases and J lost 4; bases outside the gene matches: 3. The CDR3 contains 13 residues. The CDR3, as DNA: TGTGCCACTCGACTAGCGGGGTACAATGAGCAGTTCTTC. Translated, it gives CATRLAGYNEQFF.

The rearrangement uses TRBV27 and TRBJ2-7; a weak D match, TRBD1 (6 bases). The V gene's germline CDR1 is MNHEY and CDR2 SMNVEV (reference sequence). Trimming removed 4 bases from V and 4 bases from J, with 17 bases in between. This CDR3 is 15 amino acids long. CDR3 protein: CASSSGSRGRYEQYF. The CDR3 DNA is TGTGCCAGCAGTTCGGGTAGCAGGGGTAGATACGAGCAGTACTTC.